Included here is one TCR beta chain sequence, with context. Its antigen is as yet unknown. In the PCR, 60 Vbeta and 13 Jbeta primers were used. Method: immunoSEQ multiplex PCR; TCRdb's copy keeps in-frame clones and lacks some. There are 60,000 or so clones in the sample; approximately 71% occur only once, and approximately 23% lies in the top ten. The entry originates in a study of cytomegalovirus exposure and HLA in healthy donors. Study-level results: The CMV antigen specificity of a few CMV-associated chains was confirmed through in vitro analysis. A missense variant in DCLRE1C was later tied to TCR beta V- and J-gene trimming. Follow-up analysis seemed to connect common viral pathogens with several of the most significant clusters identified. When analyzed later, the rates of TCR association showed variation by HLA locus, with DRB1 the most and HLA-C the fewest.

V was shortened by 8 bases and J by 2 bases, with 14 bases between the two germline ends. Germline CDR1 MGHDK, CDR2 SYGVNS. The CDR3 runs to 14 residues. The clonotype comes from a man between 50 and 59 years old in good health and CMV-seropositive. Sequencing was carried out using PBMCs. The chain carries TRBV25-1 and TRBJ2-3; unclear D gene. The CDR3 bases are TGTGCCAGCTCGGGTCAGTATTTCACAGATACGCAGTATTTT. It codes for CASSGQYFTDTQYF.